The 25 T cell receptor beta chains below come from one sample, sequenced in a study of cytomegalovirus exposure and HLA in healthy donors. The data were produced by immunoSEQ multiplex PCR, yet TCRdb's version contains in-frame clones alone and is incomplete. This table has under 75,000 clones, around 97% appearing once. The sequencing input was PBMCs. Receptors originate from a woman between 18 and 29 years old in good health and CMV-seropositive.

The rearrangement joins TRBV7-2 to TRBJ2-7, with 10 bases lining up with TRBD2. Germline loops: CDR1 SGHTA, CDR2 FQGNSA. V lost 4 bases, J lost 2 bases, and 5 bases stayed unmatched. The CDR3 contains 15 residues. CDR3 loop: CASSYRLAGAYEQYF. The DNA of the CDR3 is TGTGCCAGCAGCTACCGACTAGCGGGTGCCTACGAGCAGTACTTC. Looking up the rest from reference TRBV7-2 and TRBJ2-7 gives the full variable domain: GAGVSQSPSNKVTEKGKDVELRCDPISGHTALYWYRQSLGQGLEFLIYFQGNSAPDKSGLPSDRFSAERTGGSVSTLTIQRTQQEDSAVYLCASSYRLAGAYEQYFGPGTRLTVT.

This clone came up once. The rearrangement uses TRBV9 and TRBJ2-7; TRBD1 aligns across 7 bases. The CDR3 spans 14 residues. J was trimmed by 0 bases and V by 0 bases; bases with no gene match: 0. Per germline, CDR1 SGDLS and CDR2 YYNGEE. CDR3 DNA: TGTGCCAGCAGCGTAGGGGACAGCTCCTACGAGCAGTACTTC. Encoded protein: CASSVGDSSYEQYF.

The chain carries TRBV18 and TRBJ2-6; no firm D call. The CDR3 extends over 14 amino acids. The ends were cut back, 4 bases at V and 2 bases at J, with 6 bases in the middle. Germline V gene lookup returns CDR1 KGHSH and CDR2 LQKENI. The CDR3 nucleotides read TGTGCCAGCTCACGGAGAACTGGGGCCAACGTCCTGACTTTC. It is translated as CASSRRTGANVLTF.

V gene TRBV10-3 combines with J gene TRBJ2-3, with 9 bases identical to TRBD1. Germline CDR1 is ENHRY and CDR2 is SYGVKD. V lost 5 bases and J lost 7; bases outside the gene matches: 10. This CDR3 is built from 15 residues. CDR3 bases: TGTGCCATCAGTCCCTCGGGACAGGGAGGATATACGCAGTATTTT. It yields the protein CAISPSGQGGYTQYF.

The rearrangement uses TRBV7-3 and TRBJ1-2; 9 nucleotides align to TRBD1. With V trimmed by 5 bases and J by 3 bases, 16 bases remained unmatched. This CDR3 spans 18 amino acids. CDR1 SGHTA and CDR2 FQGTGA come from the germline V gene. The CDR3 reads CASSDPGTGGASDYGYTF. The DNA of the CDR3 is TGTGCCAGCAGCGATCCTGGCACAGGGGGCGCGTCCGACTATGGCTACACCTTC.

The gene calls are TRBV9 and TRBJ1-4; 10 bases match TRBD1. Germline V gene lookup returns CDR1 SGDLS and CDR2 YYNGEE. This CDR3 region has 17 residues. J gave up 7 bases and V 2 bases, and 11 bases lay outside the gene matches. CDR3: CASSVRTGGFGSEKLFF. The CDR3, as DNA: TGTGCCAGCAGCGTGAGGACAGGGGGGTTTGGAAGTGAAAAACTGTTTTTT.

The chain employs TRBV14 and TRBJ2-1; no firm D call. Germline V lookup: CDR1 SGHDN, CDR2 FVKESK. The CDR3 is 14 residues long. V was cut by 0 bases and J by 8 bases, with 11 bases left in between. DNA of the CDR3: TGTGCCAGCAGCCAAGAGATTTTGGGCGATGAGCAGTTCTTC. Its protein is CASSQEILGDEQFF.

J is TRBJ1-5 and V is TRBV6-1, with TRBD1 identical over 7 bases. V shed 11 bases and J 2 bases; nucleotides not matched to a gene: 6. The CDR3 is 13 amino acids. Germline V gene data show CDR1 as MNHNS and CDR2 as SASEGT. CDR3 region: CAAQTGGNQPQHF. The CDR3 bases are TGTGCCGCACAAACAGGGGGCAATCAGCCCCAGCATTTT.

This clone was recorded once. The chain employs TRBV5-4 and TRBJ2-5; no firm D call. The V gene lost 4 bases and the J gene lost 1 base, with 2 bases spanning the gap. The germline gives CDR1 SGHNT, CDR2 YYREEE (reference sequence). The CDR3 is 11 residues long. This CDR3 reads CASSRQETQYF. The CDR3 DNA reads as TGTGCCAGCAGCCGCCAAGAGACCCAGTACTTC.

The genes are TRBV2 and TRBJ2-7, with 11 bases aligning to TRBD2. CDR1 SNHLY and CDR2 FYNNEI come from the germline V gene. V lost 4 bases to trimming and J lost 4 bases; unmatched junction nucleotides: 6. The CDR3 runs to 15 residues. DNA for the CDR3: TGTGCCAGCAGTGGACTAGCGGGACTGTTTTACGAGCAGTACTTC. Its translation is CASSGLAGLFYEQYF.

The CDR3, as DNA: TGTGCCAGCAGTGGAACAGGGGGCGGGTATCAGCCCCAGCATTTT. Amino acid sequence: CASSGTGGGYQPQHF. The V and J genes are TRBV28 and TRBJ1-5; 9 bases agree with TRBD1. The CDR3 is made up of 15 amino acids. Germline V gene lookup returns CDR1 MDHEN and CDR2 SYDVKM. J gave up 5 bases and V 5 bases, and 7 bases lay outside the gene matches.

This chain uses TRBV14 with TRBJ2-7, with D possibly TRBD1 on 5 matching bases. From germline, CDR1 is SGHDN and CDR2 FVKESK. This CDR3 has 15 residues. V lost 1 base, J lost 4 bases, and 14 bases lay in between. The CDR3 is CASSQAVVDRYEQYF. The CDR3, as DNA: TGTGCCAGCAGCCAAGCAGTAGTAGACAGATACGAGCAGTACTTC. The variable domain in full, completed from reference TRBV14 and TRBJ2-7, reads EAGVTQFPSHSVIEKGQTVTLRCDPISGHDNLYWYRRVMGKEIKFLLHFVKESKQDESGMPNNRFLAERTGGTYSTLKVQPAELEDSGVYFCASSQAVVDRYEQYFGPGTRLTVT.

The chain has TRBV7-9 and TRBJ2-3, with D possibly TRBD2 on 6 matching bases. CDR1 is SEHNR and CDR2 is FQNEAQ in the germline V gene (reference sequence). The CDR3 extends over 16 amino acids. The V and J ends lost 1 base and 4 bases respectively, with 15 bases between them. For the CDR3, the DNA is TGTGCCAGCAGCTTAGGGGCCTTGGGGGAGGCAGATACGCAGTATTTT. This gives the protein CASSLGALGEADTQYF.

The gene calls are TRBV28 and TRBJ2-1; 8 bases line up with TRBD2. From germline, CDR1 is MDHEN and CDR2 SYDVKM. Trimming took 6 bases from V and 5 from J; bases not matched to a gene: 9. The CDR3 extends over 15 amino acids. CDR3 protein: CASSPLLAGNNEQFF. The CDR3 coding sequence is TGTGCCAGCAGCCCCTTATTAGCGGGGAACAATGAGCAGTTCTTC.

The V gene is TRBV6-5, the J gene TRBJ1-2; tentative D call: TRBD1 (5 bases). The CDR3 is made up of 14 amino acids. Germline CDR1 is MNHEY and CDR2 is SVGAGI. V dropped 0 bases and J dropped 3 bases, with 8 bases sitting between them. The CDR3 bases are TGTGCCAGCAGTTACTCGCGCAGGGACTATGGCTACACCTTC. This encodes CASSYSRRDYGYTF.

V gene TRBV18 combines with J gene TRBJ2-7; 7 bases align to TRBD1. Unmatched junction bases numbered 6, after V lost 1 base and J lost 0 bases. The CDR3 covers 16 residues. From germline, CDR1 is KGHSH and CDR2 LQKENI. This CDR3 is CASSPRRTGFSYEQYF. Written as DNA, the CDR3 is TGTGCCAGCTCACCACGGAGGACAGGATTCTCCTACGAGCAGTACTTC.

This chain uses TRBV5-1 with TRBJ2-7, with TRBD1 as a possible D gene (6 bases). The germline V gene encodes CDR1 SGHRS and CDR2 YFSETQ. Trimming stripped 4 bases from V and 0 bases from J, with 11 bases between. This CDR3 is built from 14 residues. CDR3 in DNA: TGCGCCAGCAGCGTGGACAGCCGCTCCTACGAGCAGTACTTC. Its translation: CASSVDSRSYEQYF.

This chain links TRBV28 with TRBJ1-5; 8 positions match TRBD1. With V trimmed by 5 bases and J by 4 bases, 10 bases remained unmatched. This CDR3 has 16 residues. The germline gives CDR1 MDHEN, CDR2 SYDVKM. The CDR3 region is CASSTTPDRVNQPQHF. The CDR3 DNA is TGTGCCAGCAGTACCACGCCGGACAGGGTGAATCAGCCCCAGCATTTT.

The chain carries TRBV4-1 and TRBJ2-1; 7 bases fit TRBD1. The V gene's germline CDR1 is MGHRA and CDR2 YSYEKL. V gave up 4 bases and J gave up 1 base; unmatched junction bases: 4. The CDR3 consists of 15 residues. The DNA of the CDR3 is TGCGCCAGCAGCCTTACGACAGGGTCCTACAATGAGCAGTTCTTC. This translates into CASSLTTGSYNEQFF.

The chain has TRBV6-1 and TRBJ2-3; D perhaps matches TRBD2 (6 bases). The length of the CDR3 is 14 residues. Germline CDR1 MNHNS, CDR2 SASEGT. V gave up 6 bases and J gave up 2 bases, with 12 bases separating them. The CDR3 protein is CASRWRDPTDTQYF. The CDR3 coding sequence is TGTGCCAGCAGGTGGCGGGATCCCACAGATACGCAGTATTTT.

This rearrangement joins TRBV2 to TRBJ2-1; D unclear. The germline V and J ends were trimmed by 2 bases and 6 bases, with 5 bases remaining between them. Germline CDR1 SNHLY, CDR2 FYNNEI. The CDR3 contains 12 residues. The CDR3 sequence is CASSESTNEQFF. The CDR3 DNA follows: TGTGCCAGCAGTGAAAGCACCAATGAGCAGTTCTTC.

This clone is a singleton in its sample. The genes are TRBV10-3 and TRBJ1-1; D is unclear. Trimming removed 2 bases at V and 7 bases at J, with 8 bases between. This CDR3 contains 12 residues. Germline CDR1 is ENHRY and CDR2 is SYGVKD. CDR3 amino acids: CAISEGSLEAFF. DNA for the CDR3: TGTGCCATCAGTGAGGGTAGCCTTGAAGCTTTCTTT.

The J gene is TRBJ1-1, the V gene TRBV6-5; the D gene is possibly TRBD1 (5 bases). CDR3 length equals 16 residues. Germline assignment: CDR1 MNHEY and CDR2 SVGAGI. V lost 0 bases and J 4 bases, leaving 15 bases between the germline ends. Written as DNA, the CDR3 is TGTGCCAGCAGTTACTCGACGTCAGGGTGGAGCACTGAAGCTTTCTTT. This codes for CASSYSTSGWSTEAFF.

This clone was observed a single time. This chain joins TRBV9 and TRBJ2-2; possibly TRBD2 for D (5 bases). Germline CDR1 is SGDLS and CDR2 is YYNGEE. CDR3 size: 14 residues. Trimming stripped 7 bases from V and 3 bases from J, with 13 bases between. CDR3 protein: CASSSHWDTGELFF. The CDR3 DNA is TGTGCCAGCTCTAGCCATTGGGACACCGGGGAGCTGTTTTTT.

As to this clone: This sample also contains other DNA sequences that code for the same CDR3. The J gene is TRBJ2-7, the V gene TRBV28, with 8 bases fitting TRBD1. The germline V gene encodes CDR1 MDHEN and CDR2 SYDVKM. The V and J ends lost 6 bases and 0 bases, in that order; junction bases with no gene match: 7. CDR3 length: 15 residues. CDR3 coding DNA: TGTGCCAGCAGCCTCCTTACAGGGGGCTCCTACGAGCAGTACTTC. Translated, it gives CASSLLTGGSYEQYF.